What follows are 31 T cell receptor beta chains derived from one specimen sequenced in a study of blood T cell repertoires in COVID-19 (dated by TCRdb to between 2020 and 2021). The library came from the immunoSEQ multiplex PCR assay. The source is immuneACCESS, and TCRdb retained only in-frame sequences with V and J called. Part of the clones is not carried over; for the studies checked, unresolved V genes explain less than half of this, and the remainder is unexplained. The sample profile shows tens of thousands of clones; around three quarters of them were found once. The ten largest clones represent 28% of the sample. The specimen sequenced was peripheral blood. These receptors all come from a woman aged 80 or over with active or convalescent COVID-19.

V and J are TRBV24-1 and TRBJ2-3, with a tentative D call TRBD1 (5 bases). CDR1 and CDR2 (germline): KGHDR, SFDVKD. Trimming pared 2 bases from V and 3 bases from J, leaving 11 bases between. The CDR3 has 15 residues. CDR3 DNA: TGTGCCACCAGTGATTCGAACTCAGGGACAGATACGCAGTATTTT. As protein: CATSDSNSGTDTQYF.

The chain joins TRBV12-3 or TRBV12-4 to TRBJ1-4; 8 nucleotides agree with TRBD1. With 7 bases clipped from V and 12 bases from J, the junction kept 10 bases outside the gene matches. The CDR3 sequence is 13 residues long. The CDR3 bases are TGTGCCAGCACCGAGCCAGGGGGCCGGGAACTGTTTTTT. Its translation is CASTEPGGRELFF.

This chain connects TRBV27 to TRBJ2-3, with a weak D call TRBD1 (5 bases). Germline V gene sequence: CDR1 MNHEY, CDR2 SMNVEV (reference sequence). The CDR3 sequence is 14 residues long. Trimming pared 3 bases from V and 4 bases from J, leaving 11 bases between. The CDR3 nucleotides are TGTGCCAGCAGTTTCCAGGGTCAGTCAGATACGCAGTATTTT. It is translated as CASSFQGQSDTQYF.

This clone has a single count. The rearrangement uses TRBV11-2 and TRBJ1-1; D is undetermined. The germline V gene has CDR1 SGHAT and CDR2 FQNNGV. The CDR3 loop spans 14 amino acids. Deletions cut 3 bases from V and 6 bases from J, with 14 bases between. CDR3 in amino acids: CASSLNNGEAEAFF. The CDR3 coding sequence is TGTGCCAGCAGCTTGAATAACGGGGAAGCTGAAGCTTTCTTT.

V usage is TRBV29-1 and J usage is TRBJ2-3; no firm D call. V was shortened by 4 bases and J by 5 bases, with 4 bases between the two germline ends. The CDR3 extends over 10 amino acids. CDR1 is SQVTM and CDR2 is ANQGSEA in the germline V gene. The CDR3 DNA follows: TGCAGCGTTGCGGGAGATACGCAGTATTTT. It is translated as CSVAGDTQYF.

The genes are TRBV19 and TRBJ1-6, with 9 bases matching TRBD1. Germline V gives CDR1 LNHDA, CDR2 SQIVND (reference sequence). Trimming at V came to 11 bases and at J to 7 bases, leaving 3 bases not matched to a gene. The CDR3 is made up of 12 amino acids. Written as DNA, the CDR3 is TGTGCCGGGGGGACAGGGAATTCACCCCTCCACTTT. Translating it yields CAGGTGNSPLHF.

This clone was counted between two and nine times. This rearrangement joins TRBV5-8 to TRBJ2-5; perhaps TRBD1 as D (5 bases). V dropped 0 bases and J dropped 2 bases, with 8 bases sitting between them. This CDR3 has 14 residues. CDR1 SGHTS and CDR2 YDEGEE come from the germline V gene. The CDR3 nucleotides read TGTGCCAGCAGCTTGGTACAGGTTCAAGAGACCCAGTACTTC. Translation gives CASSLVQVQETQYF.

This clone was detected a few times. The chain couples TRBV7-2 to TRBJ2-1, with D tentatively TRBD2 (5 bases). V lost 1 base, J lost 0 bases, and 7 bases lay in between. The CDR3 spans 15 residues. Germline loops: CDR1 SGHTA, CDR2 FQGNSA. The CDR3 DNA reads as TGTGCCAGCAGCTTAGTGGGGAGCTCCTACAATGAGCAGTTCTTC. Amino acid sequence: CASSLVGSSYNEQFF.

The rearrangement links TRBV6-5 to TRBJ1-2; TRBD1 agrees at 7 bases. CDR3 length equals 14 residues. CDR1 is MNHEY, CDR2 SVGAGI, per germline. J was trimmed by 4 bases and V by 5 bases; bases with no gene match: 7. CDR3 coding DNA: TGTGCCAGCAGTCAACACACAGGGGCCTATGGCTACACCTTC. It yields the protein CASSQHTGAYGYTF.

V usage is TRBV5-1 and J usage is TRBJ1-4; 7 nucleotides align to TRBD1. Germline V gene data show CDR1 as SGHRS and CDR2 as YFSETQ. J was trimmed by 3 bases and V by 4 bases; bases with no gene match: 3. The CDR3 has 14 amino acids. In nucleotides, the CDR3 is TGCGCCAGCAGCGGCGGACAGGCTAATGAAAAACTGTTTTTT. Amino acid sequence: CASSGGQANEKLFF.

This clone was seen more than once but under ten times. The genes are TRBV3-1 (or the pseudogene TRBV3-2) and TRBJ2-7; D ambiguous. The CDR3 contains 13 residues. With 6 bases removed from V and 2 bases from J, the gap between germline ends came to 11 bases. Germline V lookup: CDR1 LGHDT, CDR2 YNNKEL (reference sequence). The CDR3 protein is CASRNSYTYEQYF. The DNA of the CDR3 is TGTGCCAGCAGAAACAGTTACACCTACGAGCAGTACTTC.

The CDR3 region is CASSPVRTGRETQYF. In DNA, the CDR3 is TGTGCCAGCAGCCCCGTCCGGACCGGGAGGGAGACCCAGTACTTC. This chain uses TRBV6-2 or TRBV6-3 with TRBJ2-5, with TRBD2 matching 7 bases. There are 15 residues in the CDR3. V shed 6 bases, J shed 5 bases, and the junction held 12 bases outside the gene matches. Germline V lookup: CDR1 MNHEY, CDR2 SVGEGT.

The genes are TRBV5-6 and TRBJ2-3, with TRBD2 identical over 12 bases. Germline loops: CDR1 SGHDT, CDR2 YYEEEE. This CDR3 is built from 18 residues. With V trimmed by 4 bases and J by 0 bases, 9 bases remained unmatched. CDR3 amino acids: CASSPLGLAGGSTDTQYF. The CDR3, as DNA: TGTGCCAGCAGCCCCTTAGGGCTAGCGGGGGGGAGCACAGATACGCAGTATTTT.

This clone came up once. This chain links TRBV7-2 with TRBJ1-2, with 7 bases matching TRBD1. J lost 5 bases, V lost 6 bases, and 6 bases had no gene match. The CDR3 has 13 residues. The V gene's germline CDR1 is SGHTA and CDR2 FQGNSA. The CDR3 sequence: CASRAGTAYGYTF. The CDR3 nucleotides are TGTGCCAGCAGGGCCGGGACAGCGTATGGCTACACCTTC.

This clone was seen a few times. The rearrangement links TRBV30 to TRBJ1-2; D is undetermined. The V gene lost 0 bases and the J gene lost 13 bases, with 9 bases spanning the gap. CDR3 length equals 10 residues. Germline V gene lookup returns CDR1 GTSNPN and CDR2 SVGIG (reference sequence). The CDR3: CAWSVLLFTF. In nucleotides, the CDR3 is TGTGCCTGGAGTGTACTCCTCTTCACCTTC.

The rearrangement links TRBV27 to TRBJ2-7; possibly TRBD1 for D (6 bases). CDR1 and CDR2 from the germline V gene are MNHEY and SMNVEV (reference sequence). Trimming shortened V by 11 bases and J by 0 bases, and 17 bases separated the two germline ends. This CDR3 region has 14 residues. CDR3 nucleotide sequence: TGTGCCTCAAAGAGGGGGTACTTCTCCTACGAGCAGTACTTC. Protein sequence: CASKRGYFSYEQYF.

The V and J genes are TRBV19 and TRBJ2-3; possibly TRBD1 for D (6 bases). Trimming shortened V by 6 bases and J by 0 bases, and 7 bases separated the two germline ends. CDR1 LNHDA and CDR2 SQIVND come from the germline V gene (reference sequence). This CDR3 is 13 amino acids long. The CDR3 spells CASRDRSTDTQYF. The CDR3 DNA reads TGTGCCAGTAGGGACAGAAGCACAGATACGCAGTATTTT.

This clone was found a few times. The chain carries TRBV21-1 and TRBJ1-5; TRBD1, the table's D call, lacks a check against the DNA. TRBV21-1 is an annotated pseudogene. The length of the CDR3 is 17 residues. The CDR3 DNA follows: TGTGCCAGCAGCAGTAGGCTGACAGGGTTTAACAATCAGCCCCAGCATTTT. It is translated as CASSSRLTGFNNQPQHF.

Ten or more counts support this clone. The rearrangement joins TRBV11-2 to TRBJ1-1; perhaps TRBD1 as D (6 bases). CDR1 and CDR2 from the germline V gene are SGHAT and FQNNGV. The CDR3 extends over 17 amino acids. V was shortened by 6 bases and J by 5 bases, with 25 bases between the two germline ends. CDR3 loop: CASRPGRGRSRFTEAFF. For the CDR3, the DNA is TGTGCCAGCAGACCCGGCAGGGGACGTTCTAGATTTACTGAAGCTTTCTTT.

The chain has TRBV5-6 and TRBJ2-7, with 12 bases identical to TRBD2. Germline trimming cut 4 bases from V and 2 bases from J; bases unmatched to any gene: 4. The CDR3 consists of 15 residues. Germline-derived CDR1 and CDR2 are SGHDT and YYEEEE. The CDR3 DNA follows: TGTGCCAGCAGCAAACTAGCGGGGGGAACCTACGAGCAGTACTTC. Its protein is CASSKLAGGTYEQYF.

The chain employs TRBV9 and TRBJ2-2, with a weak D call TRBD1 (5 bases). The CDR3 is 14 residues long. Germline CDR1 and CDR2: SGDLS and YYNGEE. Trimming took off 1 base at V and 8 bases at J, with 12 bases between the two ends. CDR3 in DNA: TGTGCCAGCAGCGTAACAGGTGCCTCGGGGGAGCTGTTTTTT. This sequence encodes CASSVTGASGELFF.

The chain combines TRBV7-2 with TRBJ1-3, with D maybe TRBD1 (5 bases). CDR3 length equals 17 residues. CDR1 is SGHTA, CDR2 FQGNSA, per germline. V lost 3 bases and J lost 6, with 21 bases in between. CDR3 region: CASSFYGGAEIKNTIYF. The CDR3 DNA is TGTGCCAGCAGCTTTTATGGTGGGGCGGAAATCAAAAACACCATATATTTT.

V and J are TRBV28 and TRBJ2-7; D is possibly TRBD1 (6 bases). From germline, CDR1 is MDHEN and CDR2 SYDVKM. With 4 bases removed from V and 5 bases from J, the gap between germline ends came to 27 bases. This CDR3 has 18 amino acids. The CDR3 bases are TGTGCCAGCAGTTCCGTGGCGGTACAGGGTAATTTGGTGCACGAGCAGTACTTC. Translation: CASSSVAVQGNLVHEQYF.

This clone was picked up a small number of times. This chain uses TRBV29-1 with TRBJ2-5, with a tentative D call TRBD1 (5 bases). The germline V gene encodes CDR1 SQVTM and CDR2 ANQGSEA. Trimming shortened V by 7 bases and J by 1 base, and 16 bases separated the two germline ends. The CDR3 covers 14 residues. The CDR3 DNA follows: TGCAGCGCCATTGACCTTGACAGCCAAGAGACCCAGTACTTC. This gives the protein CSAIDLDSQETQYF.

This clone came up a few times. The genes are TRBV7-8 and TRBJ1-5; D ambiguous. V lost 2 bases and J 2 bases, leaving 10 bases between the germline ends. Germline-derived CDR1 and CDR2 are SGHVS and FQNEAQ. The CDR3 totals 15 residues. CDR3 amino acids: CASSLRGIGNQPQHF. CDR3 coding DNA: TGTGCCAGCAGCTTACGAGGGATCGGCAATCAGCCCCAGCATTTT.

This clone came up once. The chain carries TRBV11-2 and TRBJ1-5, with 9 bases that match TRBD1. Trimming took 2 bases from V and 6 from J; bases not matched to a gene: 14. The CDR3 runs to 18 residues. Germline CDR1 reads SGHAT; CDR2 reads FQNNGV. The CDR3 here is CASSLFTGGETPGQPQHF. In nucleotides, the CDR3 is TGTGCCAGCAGCTTATTCACAGGGGGCGAAACCCCTGGTCAGCCCCAGCATTTT.

The V and J genes are TRBV30 and TRBJ1-3, with D maybe TRBD1 (5 bases). The V and J ends lost 2 bases and 3 bases respectively, with 11 bases between them. Germline V gene lookup returns CDR1 GTSNPN and CDR2 SVGIG (reference sequence). This CDR3 has 14 residues. CDR3 in DNA: TGTGCCTGGAGTCGGGGGAGAGATGGAAACACCATATATTTT. This codes for CAWSRGRDGNTIYF.

This chain joins TRBV5-1 and TRBJ2-3; 12 nucleotides match TRBD2. Losses at the gene ends were 4 bases for V and 5 bases for J; bases not matched to a gene: 5. The CDR3 contains 15 residues. CDR1 and CDR2 (germline): SGHRS, YFSETQ. CDR3 sequence: CASSRTSGEVDTQYF. CDR3 in DNA: TGCGCCAGCAGCAGGACTAGCGGGGAGGTAGATACGCAGTATTTT.

This chain uses TRBV19 with TRBJ1-1; weak D call: TRBD1 (6 bases). CDR1 is LNHDA, CDR2 SQIVND, per germline (reference sequence). The CDR3 consists of 16 residues. V lost 7 bases and J 1 base, leaving 19 bases between the germline ends. CDR3 DNA sequence: TGTGCCAGTAACGAACTACGTGTGACAGGGAACACTGAAGCTTTCTTT. Translated, it gives CASNELRVTGNTEAFF.

A remark on this clone: This specimen includes other DNA sequences encoding the same CDR3. CDR3 in amino acids: CASSDPGQGLSPLHF. CDR3 nucleotide sequence: TGTGCCAGCAGCGACCCGGGACAAGGGCTTTCACCCCTCCACTTT. The V gene is TRBV9, the J gene TRBJ1-6, with D perhaps matching TRBD1 (6 bases). V was cut by 3 bases and J by 9 bases, with 16 bases left in between. The CDR3 sequence is 15 residues long. The germline CDR1 and CDR2 sequences are SGDLS and YYNGEE.

The chain carries TRBV9 and TRBJ1-6; D not resolved. Germline CDR1 and CDR2: SGDLS and YYNGEE. The CDR3 has 13 amino acids. V dropped 7 bases and J dropped 7 bases, with 12 bases sitting between them. In DNA form, the CDR3 reads TGTGCCAGCGGGCCAGGAAAGAATTCACCCCTCCACTTT. This translates into CASGPGKNSPLHF.